The T cell receptor beta chain described here comes from a study of blood T cell repertoires in COVID-19. Germline V CDR1 and CDR2: LNHNV, YYDKDF (reference sequence). Between the trimmed V and J ends, which lost 7 bases and 4 bases, there was a span of 13 bases. The CDR3 sequence is 14 residues long. Assay used: immunoSEQ multiplex PCR; TCRdb lists only in-frame clones, some missing. The table records about 200,000 clones, 85% of them present only once. The receptor was derived from a man between 60 and 75 years old with COVID-19, enrolled during active disease. The rearrangement joins TRBV15 to TRBJ1-4; D may be TRBD1 (6 bases). Sequences were obtained from peripheral blood. The chain's CDR3 is CATTSTGYNEKLFF. Here the CDR3 DNA reads TGTGCCACCACCTCGACAGGATATAATGAAAAACTGTTTTTT.